Shown below are 9 T cell receptor beta chains from a single sample sequenced in a study of blood T cell repertoires in COVID-19. Produced via immunoSEQ multiplex PCR; TCRdb's table is partial and in-frame only. Of 200,000 to 250,000 clones listed, 83% were seen once; the top ten hold 4.5% to 5%. Material: PBMCs or T cells enriched from blood (not recorded which). The receptors shown here come from a woman aged 45-60 years who had been exposed to COVID-19.

The chain couples TRBV7-9 to TRBJ1-2; no clear D. The CDR3 is made up of 14 amino acids. CDR1 and CDR2 from the germline V gene are SEHNR and FQNEAQ (reference sequence). The V and J ends lost 5 bases and 0 bases respectively, with 10 bases between them. This CDR3 is CASSPSGANYGYTF. DNA for the CDR3: TGTGCCAGCAGCCCGAGTGGTGCTAACTATGGCTACACCTTC.

By share, this clone counts as medium-sized (0.01 to 0.1%). V gene TRBV10-1 combines with J gene TRBJ2-3; D not certain. CDR3 length: 13 residues. Germline assignment: CDR1 WNHNN and CDR2 SYGVQD (reference sequence). V gave up 3 bases and J gave up 5 bases, with 9 bases separating them. The CDR3 loop is CASSEARGDTQYF. The CDR3 DNA is TGCGCCAGCAGTGAAGCTCGTGGAGATACGCAGTATTTT.

The chain uses TRBV19 and TRBJ1-5, with TRBD1 matching 9 bases. Germline-derived CDR1 and CDR2 are LNHDA and SQIVND (reference sequence). There are 15 residues in the CDR3. Losses at the gene ends were 5 bases for V and 6 bases for J; bases not matched to a gene: 8. CDR3 sequence: CASSDRTGEAQPQHF. CDR3 DNA sequence: TGTGCCAGTAGTGACCGGACAGGGGAAGCTCAGCCCCAGCATTTT.

The chain employs TRBV5-5 and TRBJ2-5; 12 bases are shared with TRBD1. The CDR3 has 15 amino acids. The ends lost 0 bases at V and 4 bases at J; junction bases unmatched: 1. Germline lookup yields CDR1 SGHKS and CDR2 YYEKEE (reference sequence). CDR3 bases: TGTGCCAGCAGCTTGGGGGACAGGGGGCCAGAGACCCAGTACTTC. Translation: CASSLGDRGPETQYF.

J is TRBJ1-1 and V is TRBV7-2; D remains ambiguous. This CDR3 comprises 12 residues. Germline CDR1 is SGHTA and CDR2 is FQGNSA. The V gene lost 6 bases and the J gene lost 1 base, with 6 bases spanning the gap. The CDR3 nucleotides are TGTGCCAGCAGATCGGGGAACACTGAAGCTTTCTTT. Translated: CASRSGNTEAFF. Drawing the rest from reference TRBV7-2 and TRBJ1-1, the complete variable domain is GAGVSQSPSNKVTEKGKDVELRCDPISGHTALYWYRQSLGQGLEFLIYFQGNSAPDKSGLPSDRFSAERTGGSVSTLTIQRTQQEDSAVYLCASRSGNTEAFFGQGTRLTVV.

Here the CDR3 DNA reads TGCGCCAGCAGCCAATCTGGAGGGACTGGGGACTACGAGCAGTACTTC. Translated: CASSQSGGTGDYEQYF. The J gene is TRBJ2-7, the V gene TRBV4-3; D perhaps matches TRBD2 (6 bases). Looked up from germline, CDR1 is LGHNA and CDR2 is YSLEER. This CDR3 has 16 residues. The V and J ends lost 2 bases and 3 bases respectively, with 17 bases between them.

This clone was observed at least ten times. The chain couples TRBV12-3 or TRBV12-4 to TRBJ1-1, with D possibly being TRBD1 (6 bases). The length of the CDR3 is 13 residues. Trimming left V 6 bases short and J 11 bases short, with 19 bases between. As DNA, the CDR3 is TGTGCCAGCAGGCGCCTCCTGGACAGCAGTGCTTTCTTT. This encodes CASRRLLDSSAFF.

The CDR3 bases are TGTGCCAGCAGCCAAGAATTGGGGACTAACATAAGGAGCACAGATACGCAGTATTTT. It encodes CASSQELGTNIRSTDTQYF. The V gene is TRBV4-2, the J gene TRBJ2-3; TRBD2 agrees at 7 bases. V dropped 0 bases and J dropped 0; count of bases not matched to a gene: 12. There are 19 residues in the CDR3. Germline CDR1 and CDR2: LGHNA and YNFKEQ.

The CDR3 sequence is CASSDRAWQPQHF. The CDR3 bases are TGTGCCAGCAGTGACAGGGCTTGGCAGCCCCAGCATTTT. The chain employs TRBV6-1 and TRBJ1-5; perhaps TRBD1 as D (5 bases). Germline CDR1 is MNHNS and CDR2 is SASEGT. Trimming stripped 3 bases from V and 7 bases from J, with 10 bases between. This CDR3 contains 13 residues.